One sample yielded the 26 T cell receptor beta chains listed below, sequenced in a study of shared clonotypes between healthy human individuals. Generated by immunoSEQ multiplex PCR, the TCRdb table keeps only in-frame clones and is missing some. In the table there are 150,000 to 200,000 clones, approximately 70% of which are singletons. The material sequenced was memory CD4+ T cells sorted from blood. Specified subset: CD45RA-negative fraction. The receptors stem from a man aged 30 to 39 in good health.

In nucleotides, the CDR3 is TGCACCAGCGTTTGTCTGCTTTCCCTCTATGGCTACACCTTC. It yields the protein CTSVCLLSLYGYTF. The chain combines TRBV1 with TRBJ1-2. TRBV1 is deemed a pseudogene. This CDR3 has 14 residues.

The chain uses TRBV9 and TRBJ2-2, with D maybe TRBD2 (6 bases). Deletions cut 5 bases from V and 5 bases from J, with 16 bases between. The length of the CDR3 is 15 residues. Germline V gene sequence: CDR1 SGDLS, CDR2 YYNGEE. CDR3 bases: TGTGCCAGCAGTCTAACGGGGGTTGAGACCGGGGAGCTGTTTTTT. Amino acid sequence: CASSLTGVETGELFF.

In DNA, the CDR3 is TGTGCCAGCAGCCCCGGTGGTTTCTCCTACGAGCAGTACTTC. Amino acids: CASSPGGFSYEQYF. The V and J genes are TRBV28 and TRBJ2-7; D ambiguous. CDR1 and CDR2 (germline): MDHEN, SYDVKM. The germline V and J ends were trimmed by 6 bases and 0 bases, with 12 bases remaining between them. There are 14 residues in the CDR3.

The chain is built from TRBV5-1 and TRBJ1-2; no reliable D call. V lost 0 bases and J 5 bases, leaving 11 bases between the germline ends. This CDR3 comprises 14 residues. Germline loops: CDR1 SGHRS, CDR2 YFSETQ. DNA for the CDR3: TGCGCCAGCAGCTTGGAGATTAATGGTTATGGCTACACCTTC. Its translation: CASSLEINGYGYTF.

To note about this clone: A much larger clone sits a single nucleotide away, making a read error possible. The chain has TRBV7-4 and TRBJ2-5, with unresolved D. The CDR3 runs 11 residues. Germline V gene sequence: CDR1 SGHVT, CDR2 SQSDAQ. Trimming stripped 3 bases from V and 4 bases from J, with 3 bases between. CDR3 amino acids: CASSLIETQYF. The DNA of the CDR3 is TGTGCCAGCAGCTTGATAGAGACCCAGTACTTC.

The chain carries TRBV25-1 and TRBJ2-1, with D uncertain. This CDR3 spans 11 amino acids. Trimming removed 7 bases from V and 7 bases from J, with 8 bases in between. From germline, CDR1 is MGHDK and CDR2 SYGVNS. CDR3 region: CASTGVNEQFF. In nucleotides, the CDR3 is TGTGCCAGCACTGGGGTAAATGAGCAGTTCTTC. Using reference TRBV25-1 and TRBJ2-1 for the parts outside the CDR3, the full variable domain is EADIYQTPRYLVIGTGKKITLECSQTMGHDKMYWYQQDPGMELHLIHYSYGVNSTEKGDLSSESTVSRIRTEHFPLTLESARPSHTSQYLCASTGVNEQFFGPGTRLTVL.

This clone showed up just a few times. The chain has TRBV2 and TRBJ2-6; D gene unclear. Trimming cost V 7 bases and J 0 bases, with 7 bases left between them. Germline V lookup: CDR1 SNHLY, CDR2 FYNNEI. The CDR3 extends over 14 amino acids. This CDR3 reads CASTYPSGANVLTF. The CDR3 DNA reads TGTGCCAGCACCTATCCCTCTGGGGCCAACGTCCTGACTTTC.

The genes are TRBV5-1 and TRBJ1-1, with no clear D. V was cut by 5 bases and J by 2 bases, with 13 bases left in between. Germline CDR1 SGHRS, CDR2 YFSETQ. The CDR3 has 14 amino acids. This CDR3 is CASRLQRFNTEAFF. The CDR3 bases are TGCGCCAGCAGACTACAGCGTTTTAACACTGAAGCTTTCTTT.

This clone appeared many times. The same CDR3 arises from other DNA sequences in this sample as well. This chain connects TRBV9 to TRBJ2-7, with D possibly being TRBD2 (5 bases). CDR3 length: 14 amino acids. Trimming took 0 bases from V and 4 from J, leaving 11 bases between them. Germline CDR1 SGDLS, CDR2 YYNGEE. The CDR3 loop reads CASSVGAEPYEQYF. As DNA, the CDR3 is TGTGCCAGCAGCGTAGGAGCGGAGCCTTACGAGCAGTACTTC.

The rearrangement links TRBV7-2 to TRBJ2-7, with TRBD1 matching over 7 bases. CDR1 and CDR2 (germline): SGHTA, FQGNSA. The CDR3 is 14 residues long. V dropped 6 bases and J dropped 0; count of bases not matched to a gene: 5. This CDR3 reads CASSRQGSSYEQYF. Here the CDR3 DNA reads TGTGCCAGCAGTCGACAGGGTAGCTCCTACGAGCAGTACTTC.

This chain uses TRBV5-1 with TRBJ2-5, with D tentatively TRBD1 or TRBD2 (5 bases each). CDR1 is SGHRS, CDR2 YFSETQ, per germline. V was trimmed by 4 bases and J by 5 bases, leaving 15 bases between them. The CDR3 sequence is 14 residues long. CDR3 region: CASSPVGPGETQYF. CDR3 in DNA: TGCGCCAGCAGCCCTGTGGGACCAGGCGAGACCCAGTACTTC.

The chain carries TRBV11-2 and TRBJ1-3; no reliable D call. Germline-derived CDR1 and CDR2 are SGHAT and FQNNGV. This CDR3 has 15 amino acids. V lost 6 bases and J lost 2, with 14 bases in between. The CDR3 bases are TGTGCCAGCAGTCGCATTCGGGGAACTGGAAACACCATATATTTT. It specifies CASSRIRGTGNTIYF.

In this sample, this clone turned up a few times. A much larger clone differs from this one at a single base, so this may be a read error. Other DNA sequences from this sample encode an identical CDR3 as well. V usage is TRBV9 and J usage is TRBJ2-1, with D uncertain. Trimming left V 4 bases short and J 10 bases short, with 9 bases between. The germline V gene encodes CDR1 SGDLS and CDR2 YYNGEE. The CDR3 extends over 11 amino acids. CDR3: CASSFGLEQFF. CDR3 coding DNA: TGTGCCAGCAGCTTCGGATTAGAGCAGTTCTTC. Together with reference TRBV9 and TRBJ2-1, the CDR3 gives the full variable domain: DSGVTQTPKHLITATGQRVTLRCSPRSGDLSVYWYQQSLDQGLQFLIQYYNGEERAKGNILERFSAQQFPDLHSELNLSSLELGDSALYFCASSFGLEQFFGPGTRLTVL.

This chain's CDR3 is CAISGDGEPQHF. CDR3 bases: TGTGCCATCAGTGGGGACGGGGAGCCCCAGCATTTT. The chain employs TRBV10-3 and TRBJ1-5, with D possibly being TRBD1 (5 bases). Germline-derived CDR1 and CDR2 are ENHRY and SYGVKD. This CDR3 comprises 12 residues. The germline V and J ends were trimmed by 4 bases and 8 bases, with 9 bases remaining between them.

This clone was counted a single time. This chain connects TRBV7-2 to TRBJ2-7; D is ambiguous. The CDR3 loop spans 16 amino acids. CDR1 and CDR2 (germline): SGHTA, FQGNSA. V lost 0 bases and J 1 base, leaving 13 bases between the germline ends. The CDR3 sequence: CASSLAAETGSYEQYF. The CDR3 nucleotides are TGTGCCAGCAGCTTAGCGGCGGAGACGGGTTCCTACGAGCAGTACTTC.

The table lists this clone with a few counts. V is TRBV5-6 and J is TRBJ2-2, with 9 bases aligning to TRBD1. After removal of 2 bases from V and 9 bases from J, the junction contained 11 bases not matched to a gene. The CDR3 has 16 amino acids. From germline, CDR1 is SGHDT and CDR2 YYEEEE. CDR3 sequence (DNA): TGTGCCAGCAGCTTAGTTGGGGGACAGGGTTCCAGGGAGCTGTTTTTT. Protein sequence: CASSLVGGQGSRELFF.

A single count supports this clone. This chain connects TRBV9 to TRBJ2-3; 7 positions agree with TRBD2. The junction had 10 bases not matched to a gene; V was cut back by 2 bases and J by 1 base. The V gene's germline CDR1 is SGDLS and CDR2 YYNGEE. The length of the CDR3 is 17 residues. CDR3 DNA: TGTGCCAGCAGCGTTGCCGGGGCTAGCGGAGGCACAGATACGCAGTATTTT. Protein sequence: CASSVAGASGGTDTQYF.

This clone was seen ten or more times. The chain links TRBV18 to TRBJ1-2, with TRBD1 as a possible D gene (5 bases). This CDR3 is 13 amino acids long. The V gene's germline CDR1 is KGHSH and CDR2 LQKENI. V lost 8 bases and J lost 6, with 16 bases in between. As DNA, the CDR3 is TGTGCCAGCCCACTACCCGGGGCGGATGGCTACACCTTC. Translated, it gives CASPLPGADGYTF.

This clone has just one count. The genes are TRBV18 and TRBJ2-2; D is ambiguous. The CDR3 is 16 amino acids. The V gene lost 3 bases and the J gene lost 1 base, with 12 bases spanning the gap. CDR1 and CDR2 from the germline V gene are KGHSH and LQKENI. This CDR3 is CASSPETILNTGELFF. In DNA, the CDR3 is TGTGCCAGCTCACCCGAAACAATTCTGAACACCGGGGAGCTGTTTTTT. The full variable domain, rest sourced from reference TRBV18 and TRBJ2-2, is NAGVMQNPRHLVRRRGQEARLRCSPMKGHSHVYWYRQLPEEGLKFMVYLQKENIIDESGMPKERFSAEFPKEGPSILRIQQVVRGDSAAYFCASSPETILNTGELFFGEGSRLTVL.

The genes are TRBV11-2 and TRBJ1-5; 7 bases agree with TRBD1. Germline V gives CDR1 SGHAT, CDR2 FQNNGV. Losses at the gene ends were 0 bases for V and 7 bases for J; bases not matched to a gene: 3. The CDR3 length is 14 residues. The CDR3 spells CASSLDPGQQPQHF. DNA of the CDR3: TGTGCCAGCAGCTTAGACCCGGGACAGCAGCCCCAGCATTTT.

The CDR3 nucleotides are TGTGCCAGCAGCTTTCGGGGGGACTCCTACAATGAGCAGTTCTTC. This encodes CASSFRGDSYNEQFF. V is TRBV11-2 and J is TRBJ2-1; 7 nucleotides match TRBD2. The CDR3 is 15 residues long. The V segment lost 3 bases and the J segment 0 bases; nucleotides outside the gene matches: 2. Germline lookup yields CDR1 SGHAT and CDR2 FQNNGV.

The CDR3 loop reads CASSHGSADNEQFF. CDR3 nucleotides: TGTGCCAGCAGCCACGGTTCGGCGGACAATGAGCAGTTCTTC. This chain connects TRBV7-3 to TRBJ2-1, with unresolved D. The CDR3 sequence is 14 residues long. Trimming stripped 5 bases from V and 5 bases from J, with 13 bases between. CDR1 SGHTA and CDR2 FQGTGA come from the germline V gene. Full variable domain (remainder filled in from reference TRBV7-3 and TRBJ2-1): GAGVSQTPSNKVTEKGKYVELRCDPISGHTALYWYRQSLGQGPEFLIYFQGTGAADDSGLPNDRFFAVRPEGSVSTLKIQRTERGDSAVYLCASSHGSADNEQFFGPGTRLTVL.

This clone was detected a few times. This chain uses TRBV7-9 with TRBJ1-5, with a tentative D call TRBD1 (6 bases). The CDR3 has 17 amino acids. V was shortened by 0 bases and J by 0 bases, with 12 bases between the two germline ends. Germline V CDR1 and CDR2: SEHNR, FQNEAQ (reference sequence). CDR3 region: CASSLAMTGLSNQPQHF. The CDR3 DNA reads TGTGCCAGCAGCTTAGCGATGACAGGACTTAGCAATCAGCCCCAGCATTTT.

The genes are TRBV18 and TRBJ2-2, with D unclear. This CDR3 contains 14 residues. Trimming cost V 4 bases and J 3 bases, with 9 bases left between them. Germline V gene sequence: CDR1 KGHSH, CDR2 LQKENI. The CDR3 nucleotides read TGTGCCAGCTCACGACAACCACACACCGGGGAGCTGTTTTTT. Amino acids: CASSRQPHTGELFF.

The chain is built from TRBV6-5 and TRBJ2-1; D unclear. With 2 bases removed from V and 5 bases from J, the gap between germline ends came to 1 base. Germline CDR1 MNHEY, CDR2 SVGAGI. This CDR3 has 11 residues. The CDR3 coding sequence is TGTGCCAGCAGTTACGACAATGAGCAGTTCTTC. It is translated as CASSYDNEQFF.

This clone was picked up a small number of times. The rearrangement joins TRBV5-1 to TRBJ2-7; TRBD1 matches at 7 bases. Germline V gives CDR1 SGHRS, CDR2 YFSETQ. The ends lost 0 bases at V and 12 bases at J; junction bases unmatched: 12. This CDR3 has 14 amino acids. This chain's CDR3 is CASSLDPGTAGLYF. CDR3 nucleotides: TGCGCCAGCAGCTTGGATCCCGGGACAGCTGGGTTGTACTTC.